Listed below are T cell receptor beta chains from one sample, sequenced in a study of OX40 agonist ivuxolimab in advanced cancers. Using immunoSEQ multiplex PCR, the repertoire was profiled, and TCRdb retains in-frame clones only, with some absent. The sample contains 70,000 to 75,000 clones, roughly 88% of which appear only once. The specimen comprised CD4+ or CD8+ T cells sorted from blood, sampled in a trial of the OX40 agonist ivuxolimab. These receptors were obtained from an adult with an advanced solid tumor such as melanoma, head and neck, liver or kidney cancer. Both conserved end residues are part of each CDR3. D genes are given only for firm matches. Part of the rows lack a size; the others show once, few, many or a class for expanded clones.

CDR3 protein: CASSNTGTGPYEQYF; CDR3 DNA: TGTGCCAGCAGTAATACCGGGACAGGACCCTACGAGCAGTACTTC; clone size: NA; V gene: TRBV6-5; J gene: TRBJ2-7; D gene: TRBD1
CDR3 protein: CASSVGQTTDTQYF; CDR3 DNA: TGTGCCAGCAGTGTGGGACAGACGACAGATACGCAGTATTTT; clone size: NA; V gene: TRBV2; J gene: TRBJ2-3; D gene: TRBD1
CDR3 protein: CASSQEGTRSSPLHF; CDR3 DNA: TGCGCCAGCAGCCAAGAGGGAACCCGGAGTTCACCCCTCCACTTT; clone size: NA; V gene: TRBV7-9; J gene: TRBJ1-6; D gene: NA
CDR3 protein: CASRGTVSSYNEQFF; CDR3 DNA: TGTGCCAGCAGGGGTACGGTGAGCTCCTACAATGAGCAGTTCTTC; clone size: NA; V gene: TRBV2; J gene: TRBJ2-1; D gene: NA
CDR3 protein: CASSPRASGGVGYEQYF; CDR3 DNA: TGTGCCAGCAGCCCACGGGCTAGCGGGGGTGTAGGCTACGAGCAGTACTTC; clone size: NA; V gene: TRBV5-8; J gene: TRBJ2-7; D gene: TRBD2
CDR3 protein: CASRSGSTEAFF; CDR3 DNA: TGTGCCAGCAGGAGCGGGAGCACTGAAGCTTTCTTT; clone size: NA; V gene: TRBV6-5; J gene: TRBJ1-1; D gene: NA
CDR3 protein: CSARQAFF; CDR3 DNA: TGCAGTGCTAGACAAGCTTTCTTT; clone size: NA; V gene: TRBV20-1; J gene: TRBJ1-1; D gene: NA
CDR3 protein: CASSLPSLAGYTF; CDR3 DNA: TGTGCCAGCAGCTTGCCGAGTCTAGCTGGCTACACCTTC; clone size: NA; V gene: TRBV7-2; J gene: TRBJ1-2; D gene: NA
CDR3 protein: CASSLDYGGYYGYTF; CDR3 DNA: TGTGCCAGCAGCTTAGATTACGGGGGCTACTATGGCTACACCTTC; clone size: NA; V gene: TRBV11-2; J gene: TRBJ1-2; D gene: NA
CDR3 protein: CASSEFGGPRNIQYF; CDR3 DNA: TGTGCCAGCAGTGAATTTGGGGGGCCACGAAACATTCAGTACTTC; clone size: NA; V gene: TRBV6-1; J gene: TRBJ2-4; D gene: NA
CDR3 protein: CASSYASSYEQYF; CDR3 DNA: TGTGCCAGCAGTTACGCGAGCTCCTACGAGCAGTACTTC; clone size: NA; V gene: TRBV6-6; J gene: TRBJ2-7; D gene: NA
CDR3 protein: CASSLGRTGGINEQFF; CDR3 DNA: TGTGCCAGCAGCTTAGGAAGGACAGGGGGCATAAATGAGCAGTTCTTC; clone size: NA; V gene: TRBV7-2; J gene: TRBJ2-1; D gene: TRBD1
CDR3 protein: CAIKQGLNTEAFF; CDR3 DNA: TGTGCCATCAAGCAGGGATTGAACACTGAAGCTTTCTTT; clone size: once; V gene: TRBV10-3; J gene: TRBJ1-1; D gene: NA
CDR3 protein: CASSLQGSDTEAFF; CDR3 DNA: TGTGCCAGCAGCTTACAGGGGAGCGACACTGAAGCTTTCTTT; clone size: NA; V gene: TRBV7-6; J gene: TRBJ1-1; D gene: NA
CDR3 protein: CASSADRTDTQYF; CDR3 DNA: TGTGCCAGCAGCGCAGACCGTACAGATACGCAGTATTTT; clone size: NA; V gene: TRBV6-4; J gene: TRBJ2-3; D gene: NA
CDR3 protein: CASSLPDKNTGELFF; CDR3 DNA: TGTGCCAGCAGCCTCCCTGACAAAAACACCGGGGAGCTGTTTTTT; clone size: NA; V gene: TRBV6-5; J gene: TRBJ2-2; D gene: NA
CDR3 protein: CASSQEVKDSPLHF; CDR3 DNA: TGCGCCAGCAGCCAAGAGGTAAAGGATTCACCCCTCCACTTT; clone size: NA; V gene: TRBV4-3; J gene: TRBJ1-6; D gene: NA
CDR3 protein: CASSLRDRLLFF; CDR3 DNA: TGTGCCAGCAGCTTAAGGGACAGGTTATTATTTTTT; clone size: NA; V gene: TRBV7-8; J gene: TRBJ1-1; D gene: TRBD1
CDR3 protein: CASSSSTNPGNTIYF; CDR3 DNA: TGTGCCAGCAGCTCGTCAACAAACCCGGGAAACACCATATATTTT; clone size: NA; V gene: TRBV5-6; J gene: TRBJ1-3; D gene: NA
CDR3 protein: CASSLTGQNIQYF; CDR3 DNA: TGTGCCAGCAGCTTGACAGGGCAGAACATTCAGTACTTC; clone size: NA; V gene: TRBV5-6; J gene: TRBJ2-4; D gene: NA
CDR3 protein: CASTLLAGTGELFF; CDR3 DNA: TGTGCCAGTACCCTACTAGCGGGCACCGGGGAGCTGTTTTTT; clone size: once; V gene: TRBV19; J gene: TRBJ2-2; D gene: TRBD2
CDR3 protein: CASSSGLEETQYF; CDR3 DNA: TGTGCCAGCAGCTCCGGCCTAGAAGAGACCCAGTACTTC; clone size: NA; V gene: TRBV7-2; J gene: TRBJ2-5; D gene: NA
CDR3 protein: CASSLDRNTIYF; CDR3 DNA: TGTGCCAGCAGCTTAGATCGCAACACCATATATTTT; clone size: few; V gene: TRBV7-9; J gene: TRBJ1-3; D gene: NA
CDR3 protein: CASSSAPGNEQFF; CDR3 DNA: TGTGCCAGCAGTTCTGCTCCGGGCAATGAGCAGTTCTTC; clone size: NA; V gene: TRBV6-1; J gene: TRBJ2-1; D gene: NA
CDR3 protein: CASSYGGRLQETQYF; CDR3 DNA: TGTGCCAGCAGTTACGGTGGCCGACTCCAAGAGACCCAGTACTTC; clone size: NA; V gene: TRBV6-6; J gene: TRBJ2-5; D gene: NA
CDR3 protein: CASSWETALYGYTF; CDR3 DNA: TGTGCCAGCAGCTGGGAGACGGCCCTCTACGGCTACACCTTC; clone size: NA; V gene: TRBV7-9; J gene: TRBJ1-2; D gene: NA
CDR3 protein: CASSSTRTGKPQHF; CDR3 DNA: TGTGCCAGCAGCTCGACCCGGACAGGGAAGCCCCAGCATTTT; clone size: once; V gene: TRBV11-2; J gene: TRBJ1-5; D gene: TRBD1